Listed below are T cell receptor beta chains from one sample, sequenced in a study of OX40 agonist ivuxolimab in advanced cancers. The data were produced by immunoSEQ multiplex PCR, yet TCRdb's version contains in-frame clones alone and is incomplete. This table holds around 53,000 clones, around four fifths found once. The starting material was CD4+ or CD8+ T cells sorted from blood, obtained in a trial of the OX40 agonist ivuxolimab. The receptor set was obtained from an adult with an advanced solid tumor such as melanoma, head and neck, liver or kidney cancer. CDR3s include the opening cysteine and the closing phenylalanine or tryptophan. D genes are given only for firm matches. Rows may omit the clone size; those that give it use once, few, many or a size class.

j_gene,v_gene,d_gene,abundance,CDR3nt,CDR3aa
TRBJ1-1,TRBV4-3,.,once,TGCGCCAGCAGCTTGGAGCCAGGGGCGGACACTGAAGCTTTCTTT,CASSLEPGADTEAFF
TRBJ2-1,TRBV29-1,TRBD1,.,TGCAGCGCATCCCCGGACAGGGGGTACAATGAGCAGTTCTTC,CSASPDRGYNEQFF
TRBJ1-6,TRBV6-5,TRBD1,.,TGTGCCAGCAGTTGGACAGGCTCTCCCCTCCACTTT,CASSWTGSPLHF
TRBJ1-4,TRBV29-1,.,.,TGCAGCGCGGAAGGAGCTAATGAAAAACTGTTTTTT,CSAEGANEKLFF
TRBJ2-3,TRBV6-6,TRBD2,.,TGTGCCAGCAGTCCAAGCGGGGGGGCCCTAGATACGCAGTATTTT,CASSPSGGALDTQYF
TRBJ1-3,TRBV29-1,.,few,TGCAGCATAGCAGACAGTCTATATGCCGACTCTGGAAACACCATATATTTT,CSIADSLYADSGNTIYF
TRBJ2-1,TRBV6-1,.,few,TGTGCCACACCAGGGTTGACTGAGCAGTTCTTC,CATPGLTEQFF
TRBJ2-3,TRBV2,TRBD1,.,TGTGCCAGCAGTGGGGACAGATTGAATACGCAGTATTTT,CASSGDRLNTQYF
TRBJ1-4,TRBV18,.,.,TGTGCCAGCTCGCGCGCAACTAATGAAAAACTGTTTTTT,CASSRATNEKLFF
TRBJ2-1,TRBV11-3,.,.,TGTGCCAGCAGCTTAGGGAGATTTGAGCAGTTCTTC,CASSLGRFEQFF
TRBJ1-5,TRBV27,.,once,TGTGCCAGCAGTTTGCGGGAGGGTAGGCAGCCCCAGCATTTT,CASSLREGRQPQHF
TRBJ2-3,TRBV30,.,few,TGTGCCTGGAGTGCCCATCCCTGGGAGGGGGAAACAGATACGCAGTATTTT,CAWSAHPWEGETDTQYF
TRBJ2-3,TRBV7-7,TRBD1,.,TGTGCCAGCAGCCCGTGGACAGGGACAGATACGCAGTATTTT,CASSPWTGTDTQYF
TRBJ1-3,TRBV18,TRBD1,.,TGTGCCAGCTCACCCTTTTCGCCGACAGGGCTAGGCTCTGGAAACACCATATATTTT,CASSPFSPTGLGSGNTIYF
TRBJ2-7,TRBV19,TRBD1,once,TGTGCCAGTTCTCCGGGACAGGGGAGCTCCTACGAGCAGTACTTC,CASSPGQGSSYEQYF
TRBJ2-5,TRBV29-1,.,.,TGCAGCGTGGCCGACAGCCCAGAGACCCAGTACTTC,CSVADSPETQYF
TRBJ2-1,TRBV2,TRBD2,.,TGTGCCAGCACTTTTACCAGGGACTCGAGCGGGAGGTTATCCTACAATGAGCAGTTCTTC,CASTFTRDSSGRLSYNEQFF
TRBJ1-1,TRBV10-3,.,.,TGTGCCATCAGTGAGTCGAAGGGAGGGGTCATGAACACTGAAGCTTTCTTT,CAISESKGGVMNTEAFF
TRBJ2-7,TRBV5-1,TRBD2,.,TGCGCCAGCAGCTCATTAGCGGGAGGGGACGAGCAGTACTTC,CASSSLAGGDEQYF
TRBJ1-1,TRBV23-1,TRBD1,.,TGCGCCAGCAGTCAGAGGACAGGTAATGAAGCTTTCTTT,CASSQRTGNEAFF
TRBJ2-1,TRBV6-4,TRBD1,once,TGTGCCAGCTTTCCGCGGGACAGGGGTCCCGCATACAATGAGCAGTTCTTC,CASFPRDRGPAYNEQFF
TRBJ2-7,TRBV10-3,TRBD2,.,TGTGCCATCAGTGAGGGCGGGGGGGCGCGTGAGCAGTACTTC,CAISEGGGAREQYF
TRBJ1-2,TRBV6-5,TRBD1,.,TGTGCCACCGTTAACAGGGGGGGCTACACCTTC,CATVNRGGYTF
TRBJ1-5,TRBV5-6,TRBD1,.,TGTGCCAGCAGTCTGACAGGGGCCAAAACCAATCAGCCCCAGCATTTT,CASSLTGAKTNQPQHF
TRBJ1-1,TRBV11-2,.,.,TGTGCCAGCAGCTTAAGTCAGGGTGTTAAAGCTTTCTTT,CASSLSQGVKAFF
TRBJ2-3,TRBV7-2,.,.,TGTGCCAGCAGCCCCCAGACAGCGCGAGATACGCAGTATTTT,CASSPQTARDTQYF
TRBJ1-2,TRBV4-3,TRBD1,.,TGCGCCAGCAGCCCGACAGGGGTTAACTATGGCTACACCTTC,CASSPTGVNYGYTF
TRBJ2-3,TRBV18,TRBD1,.,TGTGCCAGCTCACCAAGAGACAGGGTCACAGATACGCAGTATTTT,CASSPRDRVTDTQYF
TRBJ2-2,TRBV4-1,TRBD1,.,TGCGCCAGCAGCCAAGATTCACAGGGGGCCGGGGAGCTGTTTTTT,CASSQDSQGAGELFF
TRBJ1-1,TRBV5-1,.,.,TGCGCCAGCAGCTTGGGGGGGAACACTGAAGCTTTCTTT,CASSLGGNTEAFF
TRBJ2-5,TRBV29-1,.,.,TGCAGCGTTGGACAGGCTCTAGAGACCCAGTACTTC,CSVGQALETQYF
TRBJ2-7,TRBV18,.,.,TGTGCCAGCTCACTAGCCGCCTACGAGCAGTACTTC,CASSLAAYEQYF
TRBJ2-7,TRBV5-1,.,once,TGCGCCAGCAGCTCAGAGGCCGGGACAATTAGCTACGAGCAGTACTTC,CASSSEAGTISYEQYF
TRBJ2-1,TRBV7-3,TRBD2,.,TGTGCCAGCAGCTTAGGGACTATTGTCGGTTACAATGAGCAGTTCTTC,CASSLGTIVGYNEQFF
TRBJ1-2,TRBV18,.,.,TGTGCCAGCTCACCACCGGGGGGGATTTGGTCTGCTAACTATGGCTACACCTTC,CASSPPGGIWSANYGYTF
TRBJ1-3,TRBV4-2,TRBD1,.,TGTGCCAGCAGCCACACAGGGGGCAGTGGAAACACCATATATTTT,CASSHTGGSGNTIYF
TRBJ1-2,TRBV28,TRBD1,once,TGTGCCAGCAGCAGGGACAGCTATGGCTACACCTTC,CASSRDSYGYTF
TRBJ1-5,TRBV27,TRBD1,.,TGTGCCAGCAGTTTGGGACAGGGAAATCAGCCCCAGCATTTT,CASSLGQGNQPQHF
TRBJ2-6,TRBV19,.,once,TGTGCCAGTAGCCCAAGGGGACCTGGGGCCAACGTCCTGACTTTC,CASSPRGPGANVLTF
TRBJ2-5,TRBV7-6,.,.,TGTGCCAGCAGCTTAGGAGGGGTCGGGGAGACCCAGTACTTC,CASSLGGVGETQYF
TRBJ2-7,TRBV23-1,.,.,TGCGCCAGCCCTCCGGGGAAGGGGAGGTACGAGCAGTACTTC,CASPPGKGRYEQYF
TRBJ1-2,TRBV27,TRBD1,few,TGTGCCAGCAGTTCGGAGACAGGGAGGGGGCGACGGGGCTACACCTTC,CASSSETGRGRRGYTF
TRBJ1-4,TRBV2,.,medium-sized,TGTGCCAGCAGGGAAACAGGACAGAGTAATGAAAAACTGTTTTTT,CASRETGQSNEKLFF
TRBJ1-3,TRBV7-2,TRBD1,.,TGTGCCAGCAGTTTTACAACCGGGACAGGGTTCCCCATATATTTT,CASSFTTGTGFPIYF
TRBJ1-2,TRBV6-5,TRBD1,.,TGTGCCAGCAGGGACAGGGGAGGAGGTGGCTACACCTTC,CASRDRGGGGYTF
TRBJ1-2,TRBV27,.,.,TGTGCCAGCAGGTACCGGAGAGCGTATGGTGGCTACACCTTC,CASRYRRAYGGYTF
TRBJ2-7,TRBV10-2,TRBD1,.,TGCGCCAGCAGAACCTCGGACAGGGGTTCCTACGAGCAGTACTTC,CASRTSDRGSYEQYF
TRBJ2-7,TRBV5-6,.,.,TGTGCCAGCAGCTTAGTAGCGGATGCCTACGAGCAGTACTTC,CASSLVADAYEQYF
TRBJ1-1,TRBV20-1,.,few,TGCAGTGCTAGACAGGGGCGTGAAGCTTTCTTT,CSARQGREAFF
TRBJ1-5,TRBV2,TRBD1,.,TGTGCCAGCAGTGACAGGGGGCTTCAGCCCCAGCATTTT,CASSDRGLQPQHF
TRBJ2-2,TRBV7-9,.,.,TGTGCCAGCAGCTTAGGCCGGACGTTGAACACCGGGGAGCTGTTTTTT,CASSLGRTLNTGELFF
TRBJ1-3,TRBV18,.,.,TGTGCCAGCTCACTCAGTTCCGGGAAATCCGGAAACACCATATATTTT,CASSLSSGKSGNTIYF
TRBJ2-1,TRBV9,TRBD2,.,TGTGCCACTCTCGGGGCGGGAGGGCCATCCTACAATGAGCAGTTCTTC,CATLGAGGPSYNEQFF
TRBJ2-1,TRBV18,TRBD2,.,TGTGCCAGCTCAACCGGACTAGCGGACGTCCAGTTCTTC,CASSTGLADVQFF
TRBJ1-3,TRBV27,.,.,TGTGCCAGCAGTTTATCGGCGGTCTCTGGAAACACCATATATTTT,CASSLSAVSGNTIYF
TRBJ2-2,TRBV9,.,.,TGTGCCAGCAGCGTAGCATCCACCGGGGAGCTGTTTTTT,CASSVASTGELFF
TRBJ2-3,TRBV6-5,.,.,TGTGCCAGCAGTTACCAACGGGGAGGGACAAGGCAGTATTTT,CASSYQRGGTRQYF